Sequencing of this TCR beta chain was carried out in a study of post-analysis software for immune sequencing data. V was clipped by 2 bases and J by 6 bases, with 14 bases between them. This CDR3 region has 15 residues. Germline V gene lookup returns CDR1 MGHDK and CDR2 SYGVNS. Study results and limitations: A handful of TRBV segments were significantly more frequent in patients than in controls. TRBV5-6, TRBV5-1 and TRBV20-1 were among these segments. Patients with multiple sclerosis recorded significantly lower normalized Chao1 diversity than controls, the study found.

Every TCR beta cDNA library bore unique molecular identifiers. Input amounts of about 0.95 to 10 million T cells were used. These gave approximately 500,000 cDNA molecules, so each molecule approximated one T cell. TCRdb fed the PCR reads into MiXCR, producing one record per CDR3 protein. The sample consists of 650,000 to 900,000 distinct CDR3 sequences, about 43% of them appearing once. This clonotype was detected once. Its target is unknown. Sequenced: blood. The TCR originated in a girl aged 5 to 17 with multiple sclerosis. The rearrangement joins TRBV25-1 to TRBJ2-1; D might be TRBD2 (5 bases). CDR3 protein: CASSEPEGSTNEQFF. CDR3 nucleotides: TGTGCCAGCAGTGAACCTGAGGGAAGCACCAATGAGCAGTTCTTC. Full variable domain (outside the CDR3, taken from reference TRBV25-1 and TRBJ2-1): EADIYQTPRYLVIGTGKKITLECSQTMGHDKMYWYQQDPGMELHLIHYSYGVNSTEKGDLSSESTVSRIRTEHFPLTLESARPSHTSQYLCASSEPEGSTNEQFFGPGTRLTVL.